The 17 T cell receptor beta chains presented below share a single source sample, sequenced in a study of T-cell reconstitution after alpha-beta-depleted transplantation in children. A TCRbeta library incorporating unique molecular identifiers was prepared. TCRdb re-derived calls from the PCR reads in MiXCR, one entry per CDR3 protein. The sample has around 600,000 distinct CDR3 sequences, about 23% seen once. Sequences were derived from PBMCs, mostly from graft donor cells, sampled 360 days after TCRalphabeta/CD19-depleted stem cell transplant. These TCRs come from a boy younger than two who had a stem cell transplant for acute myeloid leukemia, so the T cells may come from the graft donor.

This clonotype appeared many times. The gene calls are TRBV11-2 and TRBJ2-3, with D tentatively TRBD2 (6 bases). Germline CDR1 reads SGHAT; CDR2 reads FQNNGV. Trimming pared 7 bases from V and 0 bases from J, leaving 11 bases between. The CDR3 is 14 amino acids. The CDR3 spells CASIIGGSTDTQYF. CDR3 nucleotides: TGTGCCAGCATAATTGGGGGGAGCACAGATACGCAGTATTTT.

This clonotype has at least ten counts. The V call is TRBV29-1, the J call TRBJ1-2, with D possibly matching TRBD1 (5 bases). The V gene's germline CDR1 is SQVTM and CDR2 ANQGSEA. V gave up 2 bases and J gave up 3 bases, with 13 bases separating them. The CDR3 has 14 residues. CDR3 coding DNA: TGCAGCGTTGAAAGACAGAGAAAGGACTATGGCTACACCTTC. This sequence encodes CSVERQRKDYGYTF.

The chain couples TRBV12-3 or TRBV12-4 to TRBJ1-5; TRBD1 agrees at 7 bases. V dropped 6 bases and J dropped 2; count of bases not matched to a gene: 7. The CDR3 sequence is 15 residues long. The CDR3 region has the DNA TGTGCCAGCAGCCCCGGGACAGCTCGCAATCAGCCCCAGCATTTT. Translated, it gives CASSPGTARNQPQHF.

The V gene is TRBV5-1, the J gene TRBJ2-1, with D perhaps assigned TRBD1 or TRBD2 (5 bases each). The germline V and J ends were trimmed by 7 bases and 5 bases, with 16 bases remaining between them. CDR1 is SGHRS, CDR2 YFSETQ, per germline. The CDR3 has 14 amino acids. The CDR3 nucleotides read TGCGCCAGCGGGGCAGAGGGTTTAAACAATGAGCAGTTCTTC. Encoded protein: CASGAEGLNNEQFF.

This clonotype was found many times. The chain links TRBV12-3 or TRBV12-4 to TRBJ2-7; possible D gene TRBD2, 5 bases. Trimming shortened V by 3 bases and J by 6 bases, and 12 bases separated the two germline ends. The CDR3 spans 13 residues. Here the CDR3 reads CASSFGFGGEQYV. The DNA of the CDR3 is TGTGCCAGCAGTTTTGGTTTTGGAGGCGAGCAGTACGTC.

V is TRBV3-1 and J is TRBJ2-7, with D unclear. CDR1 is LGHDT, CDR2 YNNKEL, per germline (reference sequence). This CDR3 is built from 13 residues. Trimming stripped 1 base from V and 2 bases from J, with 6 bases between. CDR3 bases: TGTGCCAGCAGCCAAGGGGATCCCTACGAGCAGTACTTC. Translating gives CASSQGDPYEQYF.

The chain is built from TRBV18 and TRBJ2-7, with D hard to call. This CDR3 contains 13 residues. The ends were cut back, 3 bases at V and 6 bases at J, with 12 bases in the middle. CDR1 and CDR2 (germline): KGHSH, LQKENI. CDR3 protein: CASSPDTVSEQYF. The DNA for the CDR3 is TGTGCCAGCTCACCGGATACAGTAAGCGAGCAGTACTTC.

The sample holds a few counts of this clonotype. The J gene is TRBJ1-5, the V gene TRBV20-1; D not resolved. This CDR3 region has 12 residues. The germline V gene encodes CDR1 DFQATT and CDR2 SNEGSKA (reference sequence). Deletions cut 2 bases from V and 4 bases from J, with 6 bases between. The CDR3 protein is CSARKGNQPQHF. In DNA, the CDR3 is TGCAGTGCTAGAAAGGGTAATCAGCCCCAGCATTTT.

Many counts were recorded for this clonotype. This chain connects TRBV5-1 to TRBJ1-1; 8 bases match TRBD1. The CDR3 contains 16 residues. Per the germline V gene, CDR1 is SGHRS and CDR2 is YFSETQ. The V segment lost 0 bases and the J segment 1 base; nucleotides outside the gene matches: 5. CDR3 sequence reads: CASSLDRGIGNTEAFF. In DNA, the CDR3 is TGCGCCAGCAGCTTGGACAGGGGGATAGGGAACACTGAAGCTTTCTTT.

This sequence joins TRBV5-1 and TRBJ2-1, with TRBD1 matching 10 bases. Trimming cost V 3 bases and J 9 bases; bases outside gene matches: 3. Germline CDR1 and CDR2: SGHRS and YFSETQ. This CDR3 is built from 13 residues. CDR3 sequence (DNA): TGCGCCAGCAGCTGGACAGGGGGAGGTGAGCAGTTCTTC. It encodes CASSWTGGGEQFF.

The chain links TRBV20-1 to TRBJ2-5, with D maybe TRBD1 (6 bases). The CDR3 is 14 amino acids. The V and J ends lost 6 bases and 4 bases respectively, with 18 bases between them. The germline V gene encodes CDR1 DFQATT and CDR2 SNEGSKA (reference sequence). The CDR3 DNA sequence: TGCAGTGCCAGCAGTTATGGGGGCAGAGAGACCCAGTACTTC. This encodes CSASSYGGRETQYF.

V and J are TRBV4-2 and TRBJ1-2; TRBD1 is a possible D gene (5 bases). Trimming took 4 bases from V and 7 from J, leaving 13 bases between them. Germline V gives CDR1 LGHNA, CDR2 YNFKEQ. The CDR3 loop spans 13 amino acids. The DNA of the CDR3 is TGTGCCAGCAGCCGGGAGCAGGGATTTGGCTACACCTTC. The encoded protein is CASSREQGFGYTF.

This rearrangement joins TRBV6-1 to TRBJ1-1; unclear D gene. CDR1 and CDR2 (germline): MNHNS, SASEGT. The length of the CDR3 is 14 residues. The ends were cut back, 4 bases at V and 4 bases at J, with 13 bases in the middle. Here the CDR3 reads CASSVLGELTEAFF. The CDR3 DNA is TGTGCCAGCAGTGTTTTGGGTGAACTCACTGAAGCTTTCTTT.

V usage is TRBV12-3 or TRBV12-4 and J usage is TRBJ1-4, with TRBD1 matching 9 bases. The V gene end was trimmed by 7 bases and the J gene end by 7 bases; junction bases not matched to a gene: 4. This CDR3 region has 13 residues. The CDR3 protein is CASNDRGGEKLFF. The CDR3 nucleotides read TGTGCCAGCAATGACAGGGGGGGTGAAAAACTGTTTTTT.

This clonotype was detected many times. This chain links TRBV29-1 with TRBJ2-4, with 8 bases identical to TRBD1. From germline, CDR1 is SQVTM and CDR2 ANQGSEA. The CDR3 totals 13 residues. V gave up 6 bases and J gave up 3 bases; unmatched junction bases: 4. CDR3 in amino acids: CSVGDRYKNIQYF. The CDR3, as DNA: TGCAGCGTAGGGGACAGGTACAAAAACATTCAGTACTTC.

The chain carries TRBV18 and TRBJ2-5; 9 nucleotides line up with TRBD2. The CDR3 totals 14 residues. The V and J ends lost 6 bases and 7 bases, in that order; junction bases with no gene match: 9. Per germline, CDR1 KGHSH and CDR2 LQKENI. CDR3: CASSPPGLALTQYF. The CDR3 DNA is TGTGCCAGCTCCCCGCCGGGACTAGCTTTGACCCAGTACTTC.

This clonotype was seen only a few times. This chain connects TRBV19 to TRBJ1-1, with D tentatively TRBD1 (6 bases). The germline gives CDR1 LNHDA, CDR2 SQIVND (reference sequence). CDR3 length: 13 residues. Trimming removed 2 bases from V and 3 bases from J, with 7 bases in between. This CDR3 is CASSINRDTEAFF. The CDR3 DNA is TGTGCCAGTAGTATAAACAGGGACACTGAAGCTTTCTTT. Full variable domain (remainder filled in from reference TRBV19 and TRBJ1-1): DGGITQSPKYLFRKEGQNVTLSCEQNLNHDAMYWYRQDPGQGLRLIYYSQIVNDFQKGDIAEGYSVSREKKESFPLTVTSAQKNPTAFYLCASSINRDTEAFFGQGTRLTVV.